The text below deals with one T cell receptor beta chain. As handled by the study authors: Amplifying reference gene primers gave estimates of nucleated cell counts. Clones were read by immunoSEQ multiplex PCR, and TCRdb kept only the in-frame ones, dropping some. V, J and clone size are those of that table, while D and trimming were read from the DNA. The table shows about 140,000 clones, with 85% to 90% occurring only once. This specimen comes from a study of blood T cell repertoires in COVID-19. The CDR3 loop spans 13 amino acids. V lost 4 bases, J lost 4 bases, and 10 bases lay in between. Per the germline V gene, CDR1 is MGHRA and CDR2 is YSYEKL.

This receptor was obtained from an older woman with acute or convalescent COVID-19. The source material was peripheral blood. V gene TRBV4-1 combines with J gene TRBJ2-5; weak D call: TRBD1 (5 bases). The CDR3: CASSPGIRETQYF. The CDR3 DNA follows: TGCGCCAGCAGCCCAGGGATCCGAGAGACCCAGTACTTC.